This TCR beta chain was captured in a study of blood T cell repertoires in COVID-19. Study-wide background: Specimens from acute and convalescent COVID-19 originated in the United States, Italy and Spain.

Measured with immunoSEQ multiplex PCR; TCRdb has only the in-frame clones, and not every one. In the table there are 160,000 or so clones, roughly 89% of which are singletons. CDR3 length: 17 amino acids. CDR1 and CDR2 from the germline V gene are MGHRA and YSYEKL. Trimming took 1 base from V and 7 from J, leaving 19 bases between them. The chain uses TRBV4-1 and TRBJ2-2; D may be TRBD2 (6 bases). The sequenced material came from peripheral blood. The clonotype originates from a woman in her forties or fifties with acute or convalescent COVID-19. The CDR3 bases are TGCGCCAGCAGCCAAGTAGGAGGGCTCCCATGGGGCGGGGAGCTGTTTTTT. Translating gives CASSQVGGLPWGGELFF.